The present TCR beta chain was sequenced within a study of T cell responses to AZD1222 COVID-19 vaccine (dated by TCRdb to about 2021). For the wider study: AZD1222 recipients given second doses at about 4 weeks or at about 12 weeks were pooled, since spike-specific TCR depth and breadth were not found to differ between the two schedules. A total of 233 trial participants underwent TCR sequencing, of whom around 200 received two doses of AZD1222 and around 26 received two doses of the MenACWY control vaccine. Trial participants were enrolled by age into subgroups of 18-55, 56-69 and 70-plus years, and around 140, 26 and 57 TCR-sequenced participants, respectively, were included in these subgroups.

The junction shows trimming of 0 bases on V and 0 bases on J, plus 11 bases between the germline ends. Taken from the germline V gene (reference sequence), the CDR1 and CDR2 loops are LNHDA and SQIVND. The CDR3 spans 16 residues, from the cysteine through the phenylalanine. CDR3 DNA only is kept here, 48 bases in frame from base 1. The CDR3 regions of human TCRbeta chains were analyzed by immunosequencing. The paper's data handling went like this. TCRs in the repertoires were compared against a reference library of SARS-CoV-2-specific TCRs that had been generated with the MIRA antigen-specificity platform. Breadth was defined as the fraction of unique TCRs that were SARS-CoV-2-associated. Depth was defined as the fraction of total T cells that were SARS-CoV-2-associated. Using the MIRA data, every spike-specific TCR was mapped to the spike region that the TCR reacted to and assigned to either a CD4 or a CD8 class. Log10-transformed breadth and depth values were compared by one-way ANOVA with Sidak's multiple comparisons tests. As stored in TCRdb, this immuneACCESS dataset retains in-frame rearrangements with V and J assigned. A fraction of the clones does not appear; measured against another copy, unresolved V genes explain less than half of the discrepancy, and the remainder lacks a known reason. V and J calls and clone size are given by that table; D and trimming were obtained from the DNA. The sample records about 140,000 clones, about 88% of which are singletons. Clones ranked in the top ten supply about 4.4% of the sample.

On this clone: It lacks a known antigen. No much larger clone is present one base from it, and per-base qualities are unavailable.

Summary of the overall study and its limitations: Reportedly, almost half of the unique spike-specific TCRs recognized epitopes lying outside the regions that are mutated in the B.1.351 and B.1.1.7 variants. Participants were mostly white British and included more females than males, and it was suggested by the authors that clonal diversity may have been underestimated. Vaccine-associated CD4 TCRs spanned the whole spike protein, with dominant responses in regions 160-218 and 743-854. After two AZD1222 doses, spike-specific TCR breadth and depth were significantly higher than at day 0 and than in MenACWY recipients. Conclusions about previously exposed vaccinees are limited, since just five or six AZD1222 recipients were seropositive for SARS-CoV-2 at baseline. The 56-69-year group was small, and its depth increase did not reach significance, likely because of low power. Because no day 14 peak-response samples were available, repertoires were characterized only after the peak T cell response.

Read against the paper, the sample's time point label means: baseline before first vaccination. Samples from vaccinated people were obtained from the UK trials COV001 and COV002, which included a single-blind randomized controlled phase 2/3 trial of AZD1222 (ChAdOx1 nCoV-19) in healthy adults. Trial participant PBMC samples were collected at day 0 and day 28 after the second dose for TCRbeta chain sequencing. The source was peripheral blood, collected on day 0 of AZD1222 vaccination. This receptor was identified in an adult in good health. This receptor chain uses TRBV19 and TRBJ1-2; no confident D gene assignment can be made. The CDR3 reads CASSIDQGLANYGYTF. In nucleotides, the sequence is TGTGCCAGTAGTATAGATCAAGGGTTGGCTAACTATGGCTACACCTTC.